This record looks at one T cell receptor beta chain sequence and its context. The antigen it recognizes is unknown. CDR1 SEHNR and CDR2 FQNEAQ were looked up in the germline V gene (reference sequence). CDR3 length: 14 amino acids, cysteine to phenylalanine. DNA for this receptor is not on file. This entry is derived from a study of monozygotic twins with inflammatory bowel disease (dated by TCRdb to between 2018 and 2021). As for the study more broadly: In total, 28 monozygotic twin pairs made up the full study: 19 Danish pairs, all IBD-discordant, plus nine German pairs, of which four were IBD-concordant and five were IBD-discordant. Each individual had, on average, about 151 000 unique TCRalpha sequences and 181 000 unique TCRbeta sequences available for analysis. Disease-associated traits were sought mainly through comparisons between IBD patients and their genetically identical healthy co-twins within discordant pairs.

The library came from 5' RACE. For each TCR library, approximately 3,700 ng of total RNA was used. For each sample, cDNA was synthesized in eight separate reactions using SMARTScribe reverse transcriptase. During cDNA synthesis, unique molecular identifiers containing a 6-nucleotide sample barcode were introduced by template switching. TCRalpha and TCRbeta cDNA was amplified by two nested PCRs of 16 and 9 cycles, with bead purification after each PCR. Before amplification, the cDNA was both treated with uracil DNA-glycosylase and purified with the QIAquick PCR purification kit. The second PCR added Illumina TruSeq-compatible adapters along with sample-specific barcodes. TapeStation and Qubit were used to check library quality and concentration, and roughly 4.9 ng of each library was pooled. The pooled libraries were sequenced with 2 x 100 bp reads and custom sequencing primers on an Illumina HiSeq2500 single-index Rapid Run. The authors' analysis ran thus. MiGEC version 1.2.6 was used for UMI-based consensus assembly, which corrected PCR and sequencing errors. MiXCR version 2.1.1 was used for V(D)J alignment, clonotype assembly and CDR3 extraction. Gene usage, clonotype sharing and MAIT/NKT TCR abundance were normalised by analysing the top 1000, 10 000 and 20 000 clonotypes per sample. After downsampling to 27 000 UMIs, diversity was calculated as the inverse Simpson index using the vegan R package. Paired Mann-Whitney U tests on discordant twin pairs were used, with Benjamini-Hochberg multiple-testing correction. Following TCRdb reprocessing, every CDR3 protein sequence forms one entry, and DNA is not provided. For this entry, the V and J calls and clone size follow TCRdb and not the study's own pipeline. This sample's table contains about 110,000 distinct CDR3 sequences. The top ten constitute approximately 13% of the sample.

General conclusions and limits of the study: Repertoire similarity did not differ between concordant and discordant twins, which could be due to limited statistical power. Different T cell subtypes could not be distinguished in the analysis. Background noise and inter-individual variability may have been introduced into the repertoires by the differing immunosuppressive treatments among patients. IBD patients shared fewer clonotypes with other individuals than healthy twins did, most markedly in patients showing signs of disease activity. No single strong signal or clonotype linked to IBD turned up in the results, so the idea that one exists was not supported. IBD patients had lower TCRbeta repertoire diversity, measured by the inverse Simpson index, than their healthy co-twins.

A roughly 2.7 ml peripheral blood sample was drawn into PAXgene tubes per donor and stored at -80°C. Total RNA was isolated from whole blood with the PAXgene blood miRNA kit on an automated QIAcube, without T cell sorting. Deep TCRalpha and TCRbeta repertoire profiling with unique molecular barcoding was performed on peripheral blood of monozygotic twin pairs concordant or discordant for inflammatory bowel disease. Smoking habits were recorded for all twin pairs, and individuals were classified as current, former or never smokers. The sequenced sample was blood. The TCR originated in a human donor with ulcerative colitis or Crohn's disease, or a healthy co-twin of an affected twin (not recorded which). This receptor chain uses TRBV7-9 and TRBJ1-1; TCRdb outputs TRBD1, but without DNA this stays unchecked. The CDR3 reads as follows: CASSFGQGGTEAFF.